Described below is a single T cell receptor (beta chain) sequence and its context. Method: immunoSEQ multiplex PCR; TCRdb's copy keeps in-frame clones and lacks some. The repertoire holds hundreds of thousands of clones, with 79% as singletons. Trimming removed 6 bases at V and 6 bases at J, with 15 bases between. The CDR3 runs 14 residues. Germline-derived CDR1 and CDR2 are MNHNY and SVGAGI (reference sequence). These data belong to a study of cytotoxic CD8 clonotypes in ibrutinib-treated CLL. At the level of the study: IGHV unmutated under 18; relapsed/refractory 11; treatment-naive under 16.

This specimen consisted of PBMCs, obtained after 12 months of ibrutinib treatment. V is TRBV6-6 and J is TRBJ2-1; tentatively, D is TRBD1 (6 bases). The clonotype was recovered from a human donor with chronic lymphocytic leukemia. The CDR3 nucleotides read TGTGCCAGCAGCTACGGTCCAGGGGCCAATGAGCAGTTCTTC. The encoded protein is CASSYGPGANEQFF.